The 21 T cell receptor beta chains listed next were all sequenced from one sample in a study of blood T cell repertoires in COVID-19 (TCRdb year 2020). Library construction relied on the immunoSEQ multiplex PCR assay. TCRdb stores this immuneACCESS table with in-frame sequences only. Part of the clones is absent; in the studies checked, under half of the shortfall reflects unresolved V genes, and no reason is known for the rest. Within this sample are under 250,000 clones, with 70% to 85% of them counted one time only. 1.3% of the sample is taken by the ten largest. Sequencing was carried out using PBMCs or T cells enriched from blood (not recorded which). The origin of the receptors is a woman aged 40-49 years with acute COVID-19.

In its sample, this clone was seen once. This chain links TRBV19 with TRBJ1-2; D is undetermined. Germline CDR1 is LNHDA and CDR2 is SQIVND (reference sequence). Trimming pared 3 bases from V and 8 bases from J, leaving 7 bases between. The CDR3 loop spans 11 amino acids. This chain's CDR3 is CASSIWRGYTF. CDR3 bases: TGTGCCAGTAGTATTTGGCGGGGCTACACCTTC.

This chain connects TRBV6-2 or TRBV6-3 to TRBJ2-7; 10 bases match TRBD1. With 4 bases clipped from V and 3 bases from J, the junction kept 12 bases outside the gene matches. This CDR3 is built from 17 residues. Germline V gene data show CDR1 as MNHEY and CDR2 as SVGEGT. The CDR3: CASSSQRGTGAVYEQYF. Here the CDR3 DNA reads TGTGCCAGCAGTTCCCAGCGGGGGACAGGGGCCGTCTACGAGCAGTACTTC.

This sequence joins TRBV9 and TRBJ2-1, with D perhaps matching TRBD2 (6 bases). Trimming removed 2 bases at V and 6 bases at J, with 12 bases between. Germline values: CDR1 SGDLS, CDR2 YYNGEE. The CDR3 contains 14 residues. This CDR3 reads CASSVGGTVNEQFF. DNA for the CDR3: TGTGCCAGCAGCGTGGGCGGGACGGTCAATGAGCAGTTCTTC. The full variable domain, with the rest looked up from reference TRBV9 and TRBJ2-1, is DSGVTQTPKHLITATGQRVTLRCSPRSGDLSVYWYQQSLDQGLQFLIQYYNGEERAKGNILERFSAQQFPDLHSELNLSSLELGDSALYFCASSVGGTVNEQFFGPGTRLTVL.

Written as DNA, the CDR3 is TGTGCCAGCAGTTTAGTAAACAGGGCGAATTCACCCCTCCACTTT. Translating gives CASSLVNRANSPLHF. The chain couples TRBV27 to TRBJ1-6, with D possibly matching TRBD1 (6 bases). The CDR3 is 15 amino acids. V dropped 2 bases and J dropped 7 bases, with 12 bases sitting between them. The germline V gene has CDR1 MNHEY and CDR2 SMNVEV (reference sequence).

The V gene is TRBV5-1, the J gene TRBJ1-2, with a possible D match to TRBD1 (6 bases). This CDR3 contains 15 residues. Germline loops: CDR1 SGHRS, CDR2 YFSETQ. V dropped 0 bases and J dropped 3 bases, with 12 bases sitting between them. DNA of the CDR3: TGCGCCAGCAGCTTGGCGGGGGGGCTCGACTATGGCTACACCTTC. Its translation is CASSLAGGLDYGYTF.

This CDR3 is CASSQGSGLAVTGELFF. The CDR3 DNA sequence: TGCGCCAGCAGCCAAGGTAGCGGGCTAGCGGTCACCGGGGAGCTGTTTTTT. The rearrangement joins TRBV4-1 to TRBJ2-2; 7 bases map to TRBD2. This CDR3 contains 17 residues. Losses at the gene ends were 1 base for V and 4 bases for J; bases not matched to a gene: 9. Germline V gene lookup returns CDR1 MGHRA and CDR2 YSYEKL.

This sequence joins TRBV7-9 and TRBJ1-2; 7 nucleotides agree with TRBD1. Trimming cost V 5 bases and J 3 bases; bases outside gene matches: 15. The CDR3 is made up of 17 amino acids. The germline V gene has CDR1 SEHNR and CDR2 FQNEAQ (reference sequence). CDR3 DNA sequence: TGTGCCAGCAGCCTTAGACAGGGTAGGCGTGTGGACTATGGCTACACCTTC. Translated: CASSLRQGRRVDYGYTF.

This chain links TRBV28 with TRBJ2-1; tentatively, D is TRBD2 (6 bases). V was shortened by 8 bases and J by 0 bases, with 11 bases between the two germline ends. CDR1 and CDR2 from the germline V gene are MDHEN and SYDVKM. CDR3 length equals 14 residues. CDR3 sequence (DNA): TGTGCCAGCCATGCGGGGAGCTCCTACAATGAGCAGTTCTTC. Translation: CASHAGSSYNEQFF.

This clone occurred a few times. The chain employs TRBV21-1 and TRBJ2-1; TRBD1 is taken as the D call from the table, unchecked against the DNA. TRBV21-1 is shown as a pseudogene. The CDR3 spans 13 residues. In nucleotides, the CDR3 is TGTGCCAGCAGCAACAGGGACTACAATGAGCAGTTCTTC. Its translation is CASSNRDYNEQFF.

This sequence joins TRBV2 and TRBJ1-4, with no clear D. V gave up 4 bases and J gave up 10 bases, with 13 bases separating them. The CDR3 has 13 amino acids. Germline CDR1 reads SNHLY; CDR2 reads FYNNEI. The CDR3 protein is CASSVVGSGKLFF. CDR3 nucleotide sequence: TGTGCCAGCAGTGTTGTGGGGAGCGGAAAACTGTTTTTT.

This clone appeared a single time. The chain has TRBV10-2 and TRBJ2-2, with TRBD2 matching 9 bases. This CDR3 is 20 amino acids long. Germline lookup yields CDR1 WSHSY and CDR2 SAAADI. Trimming at V came to 8 bases and at J to 5 bases, leaving 24 bases not matched to a gene. As DNA, the CDR3 is TGCGCCAGCTACTGGACCGGTTTTGTGGTAGCGGGAGTATCGACCGGGGAGCTGTTTTTT. It specifies CASYWTGFVVAGVSTGELFF.

The J gene is TRBJ2-2, the V gene TRBV6-6; TRBD2 aligns across 11 bases. The CDR3 runs 16 residues. Germline CDR1 MNHNY, CDR2 SVGAGI (reference sequence). V dropped 6 bases and J dropped 3; count of bases not matched to a gene: 6. This chain's CDR3 is CASSLGLADYTGELFF. The CDR3 nucleotides read TGTGCCAGCAGCCTGGGACTAGCGGATTACACCGGGGAGCTGTTTTTT.

The chain uses TRBV5-1 and TRBJ1-4; TRBD1 matches at 7 bases. V lost 4 bases and J lost 7; bases outside the gene matches: 13. The CDR3 contains 16 residues. Germline V lookup: CDR1 SGHRS, CDR2 YFSETQ. The CDR3 DNA follows: TGCGCCAGCAGCCTGGCCCGCCGGCAGGGGGGTGAAAAACTGTTTTTT. It specifies CASSLARRQGGEKLFF. Together with reference TRBV5-1 and TRBJ1-4, the CDR3 gives the full variable domain: KAGVTQTPRYLIKTRGQQVTLSCSPISGHRSVSWYQQTPGQGLQFLFEYFSETQRNKGNFPGRFSGRQFSNSRSEMNVSTLELGDSALYLCASSLARRQGGEKLFFGSGTQLSVL.

V gene TRBV4-2 combines with J gene TRBJ1-2; weak D call: TRBD1 (5 bases). V shed 1 base and J shed 6 bases, with 12 bases lying between them. Per germline, CDR1 LGHNA and CDR2 YNFKEQ. The CDR3 has 14 amino acids. Here the CDR3 DNA reads TGTGCCAGCAGCCAAGTAGCGGGGGAAGATGGCTACACCTTC. Protein: CASSQVAGEDGYTF.

This chain uses TRBV5-1 with TRBJ1-3; no reliable D call. The CDR3 runs to 12 residues. V was clipped by 1 base and J by 4 bases, with 3 bases between them. From germline, CDR1 is SGHRS and CDR2 YFSETQ. CDR3 coding DNA: TGCGCCAGCAGCTTGCAAGGAAACACCATATATTTT. Translating it yields CASSLQGNTIYF.

The gene calls are TRBV7-8 and TRBJ2-2; 11 bases align to TRBD2. The trim removed 5 bases at V and 1 base at J, leaving 3 bases unmatched. CDR3 length: 16 amino acids. Per germline, CDR1 SGHVS and CDR2 FQNEAQ. CDR3 sequence (DNA): TGTGCCAGCAGCATGGGACTAGCGGAGAACACCGGGGAGCTGTTTTTT. This gives the protein CASSMGLAENTGELFF.

The chain has TRBV4-1 and TRBJ2-3, with D perhaps matching TRBD2 (6 bases). Per the germline V gene, CDR1 is MGHRA and CDR2 is YSYEKL. The V end lost 2 bases, the J end lost 0 bases, and 9 bases lay between the germline ends. The CDR3 runs 15 residues. The CDR3 DNA reads as TGCGCCAGCAGCCAATATGCGGGGAGCACAGATACGCAGTATTTT. Translated: CASSQYAGSTDTQYF.

The J gene is TRBJ1-1, the V gene TRBV30; possibly TRBD1 for D (6 bases). Germline CDR1 and CDR2: GTSNPN and SVGIG (reference sequence). V was pared by 5 bases and J by 0 bases, with 10 bases between. The CDR3 consists of 13 residues. CDR3: CAWGGQMNTEAFF. DNA of the CDR3: TGTGCCTGGGGCGGACAGATGAACACTGAAGCTTTCTTT.

This chain uses TRBV9 with TRBJ2-7; no definite D call. The CDR3 is 15 residues long. The germline V and J ends were trimmed by 4 bases and 0 bases, with 14 bases remaining between them. Germline CDR1 SGDLS, CDR2 YYNGEE. CDR3 amino acids: CASSFSWRTSYEQYF. CDR3 in DNA: TGTGCCAGCAGCTTTTCTTGGAGAACCTCCTACGAGCAGTACTTC.

The chain joins TRBV5-4 to TRBJ1-3; TRBD1 is a possible D gene (5 bases). The CDR3 has 16 residues. Germline V gene lookup returns CDR1 SGHNT and CDR2 YYREEE (reference sequence). V lost 4 bases to trimming and J lost 4 bases, with 18 bases between them. CDR3 loop: CASSPGGGLGGNTIYF. The CDR3 bases are TGTGCCAGCAGCCCCGGCGGGGGTTTGGGAGGAAACACCATATATTTT.

This sequence joins TRBV28 and TRBJ1-1; D perhaps matches TRBD1 (5 bases). Germline CDR1 and CDR2: MDHEN and SYDVKM. The CDR3 totals 18 residues. V lost 1 base and J lost 1, with 19 bases in between. The chain's CDR3 is CASSLFGAGLGGNTEAFF. The CDR3 nucleotides are TGTGCCAGCAGTTTATTTGGAGCAGGGTTAGGTGGGAACACTGAAGCTTTCTTT.